This passage covers 5 T cell receptor beta chains from one sample sequenced in a study of T cells after yellow fever vaccination. MiXCR, run by TCRdb on the 5' RACE reads, gives a single entry per CDR3 protein. This table holds 250,000 or so distinct CDR3 sequences, approximately 3.6% found once. Sequenced here: PBMCs, sampled 15 days after the yellow fever booster vaccination. These receptors were taken from a man aged 18-30 years who received the YFV17D yellow fever vaccine.

Ten or more counts support this clonotype. The chain couples TRBV7-9 to TRBJ2-4; TRBD2 might be the D (5 bases). The CDR3 sequence is 14 residues long. V lost 3 bases, J lost 1 base, and 7 bases lay in between. The germline CDR1 and CDR2 sequences are SEHNR and FQNEAQ (reference sequence). The CDR3 sequence: CASSFTGAKNIQYF. In nucleotides, the CDR3 is TGTGCCAGCAGCTTTACGGGGGCCAAAAACATTCAGTACTTC.

This clonotype was counted at least ten times. The gene calls are TRBV12-3 or TRBV12-4 and TRBJ2-3, with 7 bases matching TRBD2. The CDR3 is 16 amino acids. V gave up 5 bases and J gave up 6 bases; unmatched junction bases: 14. The DNA for the CDR3 is TGTGCCAGCAGTACAAATCTAGCGGCGGTTTGGGATACGCAGTATTTT. Translation gives CASSTNLAAVWDTQYF.

Notes on this clonotype: Being one base from a much bigger clone, this may be a read error. CDR3 in amino acids: CASSGTSAGETLYF. The CDR3 DNA is TGCGCCAGCAGCGGGACCTCGGCCGGGGAGACCCTGTACTTC. This chain connects TRBV5-1 to TRBJ2-5; D possibly matches TRBD1 or TRBD2 (5 bases each). Germline V gene sequence: CDR1 SGHRS, CDR2 YFSETQ. The CDR3 has 14 residues.

This clonotype was recorded many times. V and J are TRBV4-3 and TRBJ2-3; TRBD2 is a possible D gene (6 bases). V lost 0 bases to trimming and J lost 2 bases, with 12 bases between them. CDR3 length: 16 residues. Germline CDR1 and CDR2: LGHNA and YSLEER. CDR3 nucleotides: TGCGCCAGCAGCCAAGATTCCAGCGGGCTCACAGATACGCAGTATTTT. Translated, it gives CASSQDSSGLTDTQYF.

This clonotype was seen many times. V and J are TRBV6-5 and TRBJ1-1, with TRBD1 as a possible D gene (6 bases). The CDR3 length is 16 residues. Trimming pared 8 bases from V and 2 bases from J, leaving 21 bases between. From germline, CDR1 is MNHEY and CDR2 SVGAGI. The CDR3 coding sequence is TGTGCCAGCCTCCCCTTCCCCCCGACAGGCAACACTGAAGCTTTCTTT. Translated: CASLPFPPTGNTEAFF.